A single sample is the source of the 12 T cell receptor beta chains below, sequenced in a study of blood T cell repertoires in COVID-19. The data were produced by immunoSEQ multiplex PCR, yet TCRdb's version contains in-frame clones alone and is incomplete. The sample includes about 310,000 clones, roughly nine tenths of them seen just once. The sequencing input was peripheral blood. All receptors come from a woman in her 30s with COVID-19, enrolled during active disease.

The chain recombines TRBV2 with TRBJ1-2; a weak D match, TRBD1 (6 bases). The CDR3 loop spans 14 amino acids. Trimming cost V 4 bases and J 0 bases, with 9 bases left between them. Germline V gene data show CDR1 as SNHLY and CDR2 as FYNNEI. CDR3 sequence: CASSGDIANYGYTF. CDR3 sequence (DNA): TGTGCCAGCAGTGGGGACATAGCTAACTATGGCTACACCTTC. Based on the CDR3 plus reference TRBV2 and TRBJ1-2, the full variable domain is EPEVTQTPSHQVTQMGQEVILRCVPISNHLYFYWYRQILGQKVEFLVSFYNNEISEKSEIFDDQFSVERPDGSNFTLKIRSTKLEDSAMYFCASSGDIANYGYTFGSGTRLTVV.

The CDR3 sequence is CASSVRGPPNEQFF. CDR3 nucleotides: TGCGCCAGCAGTGTTCGGGGTCCCCCCAATGAGCAGTTCTTC. V and J are TRBV10-1 and TRBJ2-1, with D tentatively TRBD2 (5 bases). The CDR3 runs 14 residues. Between the trimmed V and J ends, which lost 4 bases and 6 bases, there was a span of 13 bases. Germline values: CDR1 WNHNN, CDR2 SYGVQD (reference sequence).

A remark on this clone: At one end, the junction sequence differs from germline, possibly due to a read error. This rearrangement joins TRBV5-5 to TRBJ2-7; D possibly corresponds to TRBD1 (6 bases). The CDR3 consists of 11 residues. The V gene's germline CDR1 is SGHKS and CDR2 YYEKEE (reference sequence). The CDR3: CASSLEQGRHF. The DNA for the CDR3 is TGTGCCAGCAGCTTGGAACAGGGTCGGCACTTC.

The genes are TRBV3-1 (or the pseudogene TRBV3-2) and TRBJ1-1; D unclear. V dropped 1 base and J dropped 4 bases, with 16 bases sitting between them. Germline values: CDR1 LGHDT, CDR2 YNNKEL (reference sequence). This CDR3 region has 16 residues. In DNA form, the CDR3 reads TGTGCCAGCAGCCAAGGCGCGACCCCACGGGGCACTGAAGCTTTCTTT. This sequence encodes CASSQGATPRGTEAFF.

V and J are TRBV11-2 and TRBJ1-1; TRBD1 agrees at 9 bases. The CDR3 runs to 14 residues. Losses at the gene ends were 0 bases for V and 8 bases for J; bases not matched to a gene: 4. Germline V CDR1 and CDR2: SGHAT, FQNNGV. CDR3 coding DNA: TGTGCCAGCAGCTTAGAGGGACAGGGAGTCGAAGCTTTCTTT. It translates to CASSLEGQGVEAFF.

The chain combines TRBV10-3 with TRBJ1-4, with D possibly matching TRBD1 (5 bases). V lost 3 bases to trimming and J lost 7 bases, with 18 bases between them. CDR1 is ENHRY, CDR2 SYGVKD, per germline. CDR3 length: 16 residues. The CDR3 protein is CAISDFSEGEGEKLFF. In DNA, the CDR3 is TGTGCCATCAGTGATTTCAGCGAAGGGGAGGGTGAAAAACTGTTTTTT.

This rearrangement joins TRBV30 to TRBJ2-5; 7 bases line up with TRBD1. The CDR3 consists of 14 residues. The J segment lost 7 bases and the V segment lost 3 bases, leaving 11 bases of the junction unmatched. CDR1 GTSNPN and CDR2 SVGIG come from the germline V gene (reference sequence). CDR3 protein: CAWSALTGVGTQYF. The CDR3 DNA reads TGTGCCTGGAGCGCGCTAACAGGGGTCGGGACCCAGTACTTC.

V and J are TRBV30 and TRBJ1-2, with 8 bases fitting TRBD1. This CDR3 is built from 13 residues. Germline CDR1 GTSNPN, CDR2 SVGIG (reference sequence). V shed 0 bases and J 8 bases; nucleotides not matched to a gene: 5. The CDR3 is CAWSVARGRGYTF. CDR3 in DNA: TGTGCCTGGAGTGTAGCCAGGGGGCGCGGCTACACCTTC.

The chain uses TRBV7-8 and TRBJ1-2, with 7 bases identical to TRBD1. Germline CDR1 is SGHVS and CDR2 is FQNEAQ. Trimming at V came to 5 bases and at J to 1 base, leaving 10 bases not matched to a gene. The CDR3 totals 16 residues. CDR3 coding DNA: TGTGCCAGCAGCCCGACAGGGTTCAACTTTAACTATGGCTACACCTTC. Its protein is CASSPTGFNFNYGYTF.

This clone was observed a single time. V and J are TRBV6-6 and TRBJ2-7, with 12 bases matching TRBD2. Germline CDR1 is MNHNY and CDR2 is SVGAGI (reference sequence). V lost 0 bases, J lost 4 bases, and 1 base stayed unmatched. The CDR3 is made up of 15 amino acids. CDR3 DNA: TGTGCCAGCAGTTACTCGACTAGCGGGAGTTACGAGCAGTACTTC. Its translation: CASSYSTSGSYEQYF.

The chain carries TRBV29-1 and TRBJ2-1; a weak D match, TRBD2 (5 bases). The CDR3 loop spans 13 amino acids. The germline V and J ends were trimmed by 4 bases and 3 bases, with 10 bases remaining between them. CDR1 is SQVTM, CDR2 ANQGSEA, per germline. CDR3 nucleotides: TGCAGCGTTGGAGGACTCTTCTACAATGAGCAGTTCTTC. Amino acids: CSVGGLFYNEQFF.

The chain links TRBV7-9 to TRBJ2-1; D is undetermined. Trimming took 5 bases from V and 5 from J, leaving 7 bases between them. Germline loops: CDR1 SEHNR, CDR2 FQNEAQ (reference sequence). The CDR3 runs 12 residues. The CDR3: CASSQSDNEQFF. In nucleotides, the CDR3 is TGTGCCAGCAGCCAGAGCGACAATGAGCAGTTCTTC.